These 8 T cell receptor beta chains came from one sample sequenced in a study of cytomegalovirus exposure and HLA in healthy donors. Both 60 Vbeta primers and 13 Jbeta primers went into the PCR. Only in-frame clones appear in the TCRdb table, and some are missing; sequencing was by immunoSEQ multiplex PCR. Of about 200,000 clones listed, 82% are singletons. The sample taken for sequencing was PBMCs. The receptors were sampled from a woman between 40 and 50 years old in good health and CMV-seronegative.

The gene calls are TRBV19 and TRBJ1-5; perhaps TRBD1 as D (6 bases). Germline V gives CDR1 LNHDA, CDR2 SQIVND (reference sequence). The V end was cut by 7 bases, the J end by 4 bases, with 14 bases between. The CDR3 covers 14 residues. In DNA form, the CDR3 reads TGTGCCAGTAACGCCCAGGGGCTGAATCAGCCCCAGCATTTT. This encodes CASNAQGLNQPQHF.

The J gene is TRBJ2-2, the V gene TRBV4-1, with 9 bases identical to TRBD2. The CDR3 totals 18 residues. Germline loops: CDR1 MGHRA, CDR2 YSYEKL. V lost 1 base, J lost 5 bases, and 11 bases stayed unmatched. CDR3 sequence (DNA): TGCGCCAGCAGCCAAGGGGTAGCGGGTAGCGGGAGAACCGGGGAGCTGTTTTTT. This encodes CASSQGVAGSGRTGELFF.

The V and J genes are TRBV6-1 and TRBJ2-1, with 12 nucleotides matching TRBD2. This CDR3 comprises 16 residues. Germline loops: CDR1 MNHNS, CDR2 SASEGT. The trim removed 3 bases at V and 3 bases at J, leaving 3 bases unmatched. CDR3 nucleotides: TGTGCCAGCAGTGAGAGGACTAGCGGGATCTACAATGAGCAGTTCTTC. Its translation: CASSERTSGIYNEQFF.

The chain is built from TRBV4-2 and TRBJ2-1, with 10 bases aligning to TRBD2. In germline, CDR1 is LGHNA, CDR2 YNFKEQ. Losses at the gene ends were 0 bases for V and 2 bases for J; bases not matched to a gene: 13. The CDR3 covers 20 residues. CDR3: CASSQDFRALAGNPYNEQFF. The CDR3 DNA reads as TGTGCCAGCAGCCAAGATTTTAGAGCACTAGCGGGAAACCCCTACAATGAGCAGTTCTTC.

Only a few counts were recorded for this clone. CDR3 nucleotide sequence: TGTGCCAGCAGCTCGGGACAGGTGAACACTGAAGCTTTCTTT. It encodes CASSSGQVNTEAFF. The rearrangement uses TRBV5-4 and TRBJ1-1; 8 bases fit TRBD1. Germline-derived CDR1 and CDR2 are SGHNT and YYREEE (reference sequence). The CDR3 has 14 residues. The V gene end was trimmed by 3 bases and the J gene end by 0 bases; junction bases not matched to a gene: 1.

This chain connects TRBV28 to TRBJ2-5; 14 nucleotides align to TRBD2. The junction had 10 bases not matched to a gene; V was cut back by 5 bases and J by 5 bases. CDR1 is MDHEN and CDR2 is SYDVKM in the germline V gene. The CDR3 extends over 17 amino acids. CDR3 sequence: CASSNTGTSGSGETQYF. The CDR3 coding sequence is TGTGCCAGCAGTAACACCGGGACTAGCGGGAGTGGGGAGACCCAGTACTTC.

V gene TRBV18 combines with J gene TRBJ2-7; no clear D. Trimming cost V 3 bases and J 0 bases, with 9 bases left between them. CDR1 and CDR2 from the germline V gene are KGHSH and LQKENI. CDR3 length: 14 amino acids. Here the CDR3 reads CASSPERSSYEQYF. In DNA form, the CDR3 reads TGTGCCAGCTCACCTGAGCGATCCTCCTACGAGCAGTACTTC.

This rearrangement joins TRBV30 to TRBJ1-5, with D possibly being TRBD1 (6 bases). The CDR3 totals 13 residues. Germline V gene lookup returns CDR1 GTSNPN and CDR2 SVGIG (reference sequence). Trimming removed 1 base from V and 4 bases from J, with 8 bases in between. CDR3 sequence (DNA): TGTGCCTGGAGTGGACAGGAAAATCAGCCCCAGCATTTT. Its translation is CAWSGQENQPQHF.